The 30 T cell receptor beta chains listed next were all sequenced from one sample in a study of PD-1 blockade in mismatch repair-deficient tumors. Sequenced by immunoSEQ multiplex PCR; TCRdb stores in-frame clones only, minus some. Seen here are some 120,000 clones, about 86% observed once, and the top ten hold roughly 14%. Sequencing was performed on peripheral blood, taken 44 weeks after starting pembrolizumab. These receptors originate from an adult with mismatch repair-deficient cancer.

This chain links TRBV4-2 with TRBJ2-7; D is undetermined. Per the germline V gene, CDR1 is LGHNA and CDR2 is YNFKEQ. The CDR3 sequence is 16 residues long. Trimming left V 0 bases short and J 2 bases short, with 14 bases between. The CDR3 spells CASSQDLGIQAYEQYF. The CDR3 DNA reads as TGTGCCAGCAGCCAAGATCTGGGGATACAAGCCTACGAGCAGTACTTC.

The chain employs TRBV6-5 and TRBJ2-2, with 13 bases identical to TRBD2. CDR3 length: 15 amino acids. The ends lost 6 bases at V and 5 bases at J; junction bases unmatched: 3. Germline lookup yields CDR1 MNHEY and CDR2 SVGAGI. CDR3 sequence: CASSRGLAGTGELFF. The CDR3 DNA follows: TGTGCCAGCAGCCGGGGACTAGCGGGAACCGGGGAGCTGTTTTTT.

This chain joins TRBV9 and TRBJ2-7, with TRBD2 matching over 8 bases. CDR3 size: 22 residues. Germline-derived CDR1 and CDR2 are SGDLS and YYNGEE. The V gene end was trimmed by 1 base and the J gene end by 0 bases; junction bases not matched to a gene: 24. CDR3 region: CASSVPHHKPGGGTIFSYEQYF. The CDR3 DNA follows: TGTGCCAGCAGCGTACCGCATCACAAACCGGGCGGGGGGACGATCTTCTCCTACGAGCAGTACTTC.

This sequence joins TRBV6-5 and TRBJ1-1; 8 bases line up with TRBD1. CDR3 size: 14 residues. Trimming removed 6 bases from V and 1 base from J; junction bases left unmatched: 4. Germline V gene data show CDR1 as MNHEY and CDR2 as SVGAGI. The CDR3 coding sequence is TGTGCCAGCAGCCTAGACAGGGGGAACACTGAAGCTTTCTTT. The encoded protein is CASSLDRGNTEAFF.

The chain combines TRBV5-4 with TRBJ2-5; D ambiguous. CDR3 length: 13 residues. Germline V gene lookup returns CDR1 SGHNT and CDR2 YYREEE (reference sequence). V was trimmed by 2 bases and J by 1 base, leaving 6 bases between them. In nucleotides, the CDR3 is TGTGCCAGCAGCTTAAGGCCCCAAGAGACCCAGTACTTC. Its translation: CASSLRPQETQYF.

This chain uses TRBV28 with TRBJ2-1; no definite D call. V shed 1 base and J shed 2 bases, with 6 bases lying between them. The CDR3 has 14 residues. Germline V lookup: CDR1 MDHEN, CDR2 SYDVKM. DNA for the CDR3: TGTGCCAGCAGTTTATTTACTACCTACAATGAGCAGTTCTTC. It specifies CASSLFTTYNEQFF.

The gene calls are TRBV27 and TRBJ2-2, with 7 bases lining up with TRBD2. The J segment lost 5 bases and the V segment lost 3 bases, leaving 9 bases of the junction unmatched. This CDR3 region has 16 residues. The V gene's germline CDR1 is MNHEY and CDR2 SMNVEV (reference sequence). CDR3: CASSFLAGARTGELFF. Here the CDR3 DNA reads TGTGCCAGCAGTTTTTTGGCGGGAGCGCGTACCGGGGAGCTGTTTTTT.

This clone appeared a single time. V gene TRBV6-6 combines with J gene TRBJ2-7, with TRBD1 matching over 11 bases. V shed 6 bases and J 1 base; nucleotides not matched to a gene: 8. The CDR3 spans 16 residues. The V gene's germline CDR1 is MNHNY and CDR2 SVGAGI (reference sequence). The CDR3 protein is CASRNPGQGASYEQYF. In DNA, the CDR3 is TGTGCCAGCAGGAATCCCGGACAGGGGGCTTCCTACGAGCAGTACTTC.

CDR3 sequence (DNA): TGTGCCAGCAGCTTAACTAGCGGGGGCACAGATACGCAGTATTTT. Amino acid sequence: CASSLTSGGTDTQYF. The chain recombines TRBV7-2 with TRBJ2-3; TRBD2 agrees at 10 bases. CDR3 length equals 15 residues. Germline values: CDR1 SGHTA, CDR2 FQGNSA. V shed 2 bases, J shed 1 base, and the junction held 0 bases outside the gene matches. The full variable domain, completed using reference TRBV7-2 and TRBJ2-3, is GAGVSQSPSNKVTEKGKDVELRCDPISGHTALYWYRQSLGQGLEFLIYFQGNSAPDKSGLPSDRFSAERTGGSVSTLTIQRTQQEDSAVYLCASSLTSGGTDTQYFGPGTRLTVL.

V is TRBV7-9 and J is TRBJ2-7, with TRBD1 matching over 8 bases. V was pared by 4 bases and J by 1 base, with 9 bases of the junction left unmatched. This CDR3 spans 16 amino acids. Germline V gives CDR1 SEHNR, CDR2 FQNEAQ (reference sequence). CDR3 in amino acids: CASSSLRDRQSYEQYF. The CDR3 DNA follows: TGTGCCAGCAGCTCCCTCCGGGACAGGCAGTCCTACGAGCAGTACTTC.

The chain carries TRBV5-1 and TRBJ2-3, with TRBD2 matching 7 bases. J was trimmed by 1 base and V by 4 bases; bases with no gene match: 6. In germline, CDR1 is SGHRS, CDR2 YFSETQ. The CDR3 has 15 residues. CDR3 coding DNA: TGCGCCAGCAGCCAGTTAACTAGCGGCACAGATACGCAGTATTTT. Protein: CASSQLTSGTDTQYF. The full variable domain, its missing parts supplied by reference TRBV5-1 and TRBJ2-3, is KAGVTQTPRYLIKTRGQQVTLSCSPISGHRSVSWYQQTPGQGLQFLFEYFSETQRNKGNFPGRFSGRQFSNSRSEMNVSTLELGDSALYLCASSQLTSGTDTQYFGPGTRLTVL.

This chain connects TRBV30 to TRBJ1-1; no reliable D call. The V end lost 4 bases, the J end lost 4 bases, and 10 bases lay between the germline ends. CDR1 GTSNPN and CDR2 SVGIG come from the germline V gene (reference sequence). The CDR3 consists of 12 residues. CDR3 sequence: CAWTREVTEAFF. The CDR3 nucleotides read TGTGCCTGGACTCGGGAAGTCACTGAAGCTTTCTTT.

This clone was found once. The V gene is TRBV21-1, the J gene TRBJ2-5; the table's D call of TRBD2 was not tested on the DNA. TRBV21-1 is termed a pseudogene. The CDR3 loop spans 16 amino acids. CDR3 DNA: TGTGCCAGCAGCATTTGGACTAGCGGAAAAAAAGAGACCCAGTACTTC. Amino acids: CASSIWTSGKKETQYF.

The chain has TRBV5-1 and TRBJ1-1, with TRBD1 identical over 7 bases. V dropped 2 bases and J dropped 1; count of bases not matched to a gene: 2. The CDR3 has 14 residues. CDR1 and CDR2 from the germline V gene are SGHRS and YFSETQ. CDR3 nucleotides: TGCGCCAGCAGCTTAGGGACAGAGAACACTGAAGCTTTCTTT. This gives the protein CASSLGTENTEAFF.

In this sample, this clone turned up once. The chain has TRBV6-6 and TRBJ2-1; the D gene is possibly TRBD2 (5 bases). CDR3 length: 15 amino acids. The germline gives CDR1 MNHNY, CDR2 SVGAGI (reference sequence). V was trimmed by 4 bases and J by 0 bases, leaving 10 bases between them. Here the CDR3 DNA reads TGTGCCAGCAGTTCTAGCTTAGGCTCCTACAATGAGCAGTTCTTC. It is translated as CASSSSLGSYNEQFF.

The CDR3 sequence: CASSLVVDEQYF. CDR3 sequence (DNA): TGTGCCAGCAGCTTAGTGGTAGACGAGCAGTACTTC. V usage is TRBV11-2 and J usage is TRBJ2-7, with no clear D. Germline loops: CDR1 SGHAT, CDR2 FQNNGV. This CDR3 has 12 residues. V lost 1 base and J 5 bases, leaving 6 bases between the germline ends.

The chain links TRBV11-2 to TRBJ1-2; the D gene is possibly TRBD1 (6 bases). This CDR3 spans 17 amino acids. CDR1 is SGHAT and CDR2 is FQNNGV in the germline V gene. Trimming took 5 bases from V and 2 from J, leaving 21 bases between them. The CDR3, as DNA: TGTGCCAGCAGCCTTCACACTCCGGGACATCCCAACTATGGCTACACCTTC. Its protein product is CASSLHTPGHPNYGYTF.

V is TRBV14 and J is TRBJ2-3, with TRBD2 identical over 8 bases. The CDR3 loop spans 15 amino acids. V lost 6 bases, J lost 2 bases, and 7 bases stayed unmatched. From germline, CDR1 is SGHDN and CDR2 FVKESK. The CDR3 DNA follows: TGTGCCAGCAGTTTCCGGGAGGGCCTCACAGATACGCAGTATTTT. It encodes CASSFREGLTDTQYF.

This sequence joins TRBV27 and TRBJ2-2, with 8 bases that match TRBD1. J was trimmed by 4 bases and V by 3 bases; bases with no gene match: 4. CDR3 length equals 15 residues. CDR1 and CDR2 from the germline V gene are MNHEY and SMNVEV (reference sequence). CDR3 in DNA: TGTGCCAGCAGTTTTTCCGGGACAGGCACCGGGGAGCTGTTTTTT. Translation: CASSFSGTGTGELFF.

The V gene is TRBV7-9, the J gene TRBJ2-3; 7 bases are a match to TRBD2. CDR3 length equals 14 residues. With V trimmed by 6 bases and J by 1 base, 4 bases remained unmatched. Germline V gives CDR1 SEHNR, CDR2 FQNEAQ (reference sequence). In DNA form, the CDR3 reads TGTGCCAGCAGGTCCCTAGCGGGCACAGATACGCAGTATTTT. Protein sequence: CASRSLAGTDTQYF.

The V call is TRBV7-9, the J call TRBJ2-7; 8 bases map to TRBD1. The CDR3 loop spans 18 amino acids. With 3 bases clipped from V and 2 bases from J, the junction kept 15 bases outside the gene matches. The germline V gene encodes CDR1 SEHNR and CDR2 FQNEAQ (reference sequence). DNA for the CDR3: TGTGCCAGCAGCTTTTTCGACAGGGGTTGGGCGGGGCCCTACGAGCAGTACTTC. It codes for CASSFFDRGWAGPYEQYF.

The chain is built from TRBV11-1 and TRBJ2-7; D may be TRBD2 (5 bases). The CDR3 totals 11 residues. The V gene's germline CDR1 is SGHAT and CDR2 FQDESV (reference sequence). Between the trimmed V and J ends, which lost 4 bases and 7 bases, there was a span of 8 bases. The CDR3: CASSSGLEQYF. The CDR3 bases are TGTGCCAGCAGCTCCGGACTGGAGCAGTACTTC.

About this clone: This sample includes further DNA sequences coding for the same CDR3. The gene calls are TRBV27 and TRBJ2-7; TRBD1 agrees at 7 bases. V lost 2 bases and J lost 3; bases outside the gene matches: 4. Germline V lookup: CDR1 MNHEY, CDR2 SMNVEV (reference sequence). This CDR3 is built from 14 residues. The CDR3: CASSLTGAGYEQYF. The DNA of the CDR3 is TGTGCCAGCAGTTTAACAGGGGCGGGCTACGAGCAGTACTTC.

This clone was seen a few times. This chain connects TRBV5-1 to TRBJ2-2; no reliable D call. This CDR3 has 12 amino acids. CDR1 is SGHRS and CDR2 is YFSETQ in the germline V gene. The germline V and J ends were trimmed by 4 bases and 3 bases, with 4 bases remaining between them. Here the CDR3 DNA reads TGCGCCAGCAGCCCGCACACCGGGGAGCTGTTTTTT. It yields the protein CASSPHTGELFF.

This chain links TRBV4-3 with TRBJ2-3, with D unresolved. Per the germline V gene, CDR1 is LGHNA and CDR2 is YSLEER. CDR3 length: 15 residues. V was pared by 0 bases and J by 6 bases, with 13 bases between. The CDR3 DNA reads TGCGCCAGCAGCCAAGATCCTACCAAACACGATACGCAGTATTTT. It translates to CASSQDPTKHDTQYF.

The genes are TRBV29-1 and TRBJ2-3, with a possible D match to TRBD2 (6 bases). Trimming left V 0 bases short and J 6 bases short, with 13 bases between. Germline V gene sequence: CDR1 SQVTM, CDR2 ANQGSEA. The CDR3 runs 14 residues. This CDR3 is CSVEEGRGRDTQYF. CDR3 nucleotides: TGCAGCGTTGAAGAGGGGCGGGGCCGCGATACGCAGTATTTT.

This sequence joins TRBV10-2 and TRBJ1-5; D possibly corresponds to TRBD1 (6 bases). CDR1 WSHSY and CDR2 SAAADI come from the germline V gene. The V end lost 2 bases, the J end lost 6 bases, and 14 bases lay between the germline ends. There are 15 residues in the CDR3. Here the CDR3 DNA reads TGCGCCAGCAGTGAGAAACAGGGTGGCACTCAGCCCCAGCATTTT. It is translated as CASSEKQGGTQPQHF.

This chain connects TRBV7-2 to TRBJ1-4; 10 nucleotides match TRBD1. The J segment lost 7 bases and the V segment lost 5 bases, leaving 13 bases of the junction unmatched. Germline V gene sequence: CDR1 SGHTA, CDR2 FQGNSA. This CDR3 has 17 residues. CDR3 in amino acids: CASSPNRDRGRREKLFF. The CDR3 nucleotides read TGTGCCAGCAGCCCGAACCGGGACAGGGGAAGGCGTGAAAAACTGTTTTTT.

The chain uses TRBV19 and TRBJ2-3, with TRBD2 identical over 11 bases. CDR1 is LNHDA and CDR2 is SQIVND in the germline V gene (reference sequence). This CDR3 comprises 16 residues. The junction had 10 bases not matched to a gene; V was cut back by 3 bases and J by 8 bases. For the CDR3, the DNA is TGTGCCAGTAGTATGGGTAGCGGGAGGGCAGGGTTTACGCAGTATTTT. Encoded protein: CASSMGSGRAGFTQYF. Full variable domain (rest looked up from reference TRBV19 and TRBJ2-3): DGGITQSPKYLFRKEGQNVTLSCEQNLNHDAMYWYRQDPGQGLRLIYYSQIVNDFQKGDIAEGYSVSREKKESFPLTVTSAQKNPTAFYLCASSMGSGRAGFTQYFGPGTRLTVL.

This clone was found once. J is TRBJ2-3 and V is TRBV2, with 11 bases aligning to TRBD2. Looked up from germline, CDR1 is SNHLY and CDR2 is FYNNEI. The CDR3 is 18 residues long. With 5 bases clipped from V and 1 base from J, the junction kept 11 bases outside the gene matches. CDR3 nucleotides: TGTGCCAGCAGTAGACTAGCGGGGTCCTCCGGGGGCACAGATACGCAGTATTTT. It encodes CASSRLAGSSGGTDTQYF.